Listed below are T cell receptor beta chains from one sample, sequenced in a study of quantifying T cell responses using KT2 cells. TCRdb passed the UMI-ligation and nested PCR reads through MiXCR, listing each CDR3 protein once. Of about 30,000 distinct CDR3 sequences listed, about 7.1% are singletons. The specimen was PBMCs spiked with cells of the T cell clone KT2. The receptor set was obtained from a human donor. The CDR3 runs from the conserved cysteine through the conserved F or W. The D gene is left open where the match is weak. Clone size is given for some rows only: seen once, a few or many times, or a class if the clone is expanded.

v_gene	j_gene	d_gene	abundance	CDR3aa	CDR3nt
TRBV7-9	TRBJ1-1	NA	NA	CASSLARGLNTEAFF	TGTGCCAGCAGCTTAGCACGGGGGCTGAACACTGAAGCTTTCTTT
TRBV7-8	TRBJ1-5	NA	NA	CASSPQRFEGQPQHF	TGTGCCAGCAGCCCCCAAAGGTTTGAGGGTCAGCCCCAGCATTTT
TRBV5-5	TRBJ2-7	NA	many	CASSLWGGQDEQYF	TGTGCCAGCAGCTTGTGGGGGGGCCAGGACGAGCAGTACTTC
TRBV6-1	TRBJ1-2	NA	many	CASGRGPNYGYTF	TGTGCCAGCGGACGGGGGCCCAACTATGGCTACACCTTC
TRBV5-1	TRBJ2-1	NA	NA	CASSFAGFAEQFF	TGCGCCAGCAGCTTTGCCGGATTTGCTGAGCAGTTCTTC
TRBV13	TRBJ2-5	NA	few	CASSLGARKTQYF	TGTGCCAGCAGCCTAGGGGCCCGTAAGACCCAGTACTTC
TRBV6-5	TRBJ1-2	NA	few	CASSYRTGIYGYTF	TGTGCCAGCAGTTACCGCACAGGCATCTATGGCTACACCTTC
TRBV9	TRBJ1-3	TRBD1	many	CASSPGTAGNTIYF	TGTGCCAGCAGCCCCGGGACAGCTGGAAACACCATATATTTT
TRBV27	TRBJ2-1	NA	many	CASSFALYNEQFF	TGTGCCAGCAGTTTCGCGCTGTACAATGAGCAGTTCTTC
TRBV20-1	TRBJ2-2	NA	many	CSASNHGELFF	TGCAGTGCTAGTAATCACGGGGAGCTGTTTTTT
TRBV18	TRBJ2-5	NA	many	CASSRGLLRGETQHF	TGTGCCAGCTCACGCGGACTCTTGAGGGGAGAGACCCAGCACTTC
TRBV28	TRBJ1-5	TRBD1	many	CASLKVRDRGLQPQHF	TGTGCCAGCCTAAAAGTCAGGGACAGGGGGCTTCAGCCCCAGCATTTT
TRBV5-1	TRBJ2-1	TRBD1	NA	CASSRLQGAILGNEQFF	TGCGCCAGCAGCCGTTTACAGGGGGCGATACTAGGGAATGAGCAGTTCTTC
TRBV3-1	TRBJ2-5	TRBD2	NA	CASSRGTSGTQETQYF	TGTGCCAGCAGCCGAGGGACTAGCGGAACACAAGAGACCCAGTACTTC
TRBV6-2/TRBV6-3	TRBJ2-1	TRBD2	many	CASSQAGGVYEQFF	TGTGCCAGCAGCCAAGCGGGAGGGGTATATGAGCAGTTCTTC
TRBV11-1	TRBJ1-6	NA	many	CASLFWDSPLHF	TGTGCCAGCCTGTTTTGGGATTCACCCCTCCACTTT
TRBV24-1	TRBJ1-5	NA	many	CATSDSLTPAGQPQHF	TGTGCCACCAGTGACTCCTTGACCCCAGCGGGTCAGCCCCAGCATTTT
TRBV27	TRBJ2-7	TRBD2	few	CASSLGTPGRAYEQYF	TGTGCCAGCAGTTTAGGGACTCCCGGGAGGGCCTACGAGCAGTACTTC
TRBV27	TRBJ2-3	TRBD2	NA	CASSFGGEGTDTQYF	TGTGCCAGCAGTTTTGGGGGGGAGGGCACAGATACGCAGTATTTT
TRBV3-1	TRBJ2-3	TRBD2	NA	CASSQEPTSGADTQYF	TGTGCCAGCAGCCAAGAACCGACTAGCGGGGCAGATACGCAGTATTTT
TRBV6-5	TRBJ1-2	TRBD1	many	CASSYGAGGNGYTF	TGTGCCAGCAGTTACGGGGCAGGGGGGAATGGCTACACCTTC
TRBV15	TRBJ2-5	NA	many	CATSRVAGQETQYF	TGTGCCACCAGCAGGGTGGCGGGCCAAGAGACCCAGTACTTC
TRBV10-3	TRBJ2-1	NA	NA	CAIREQSSYNEQFF	TGTGCCATCAGGGAACAAAGCTCCTACAATGAGCAGTTCTTC
TRBV2	TRBJ1-5	NA	few	CASSGEDSYSNQPQHF	TGTGCCAGCAGTGGAGAGGACAGCTATAGCAATCAGCCCCAGCATTTT
TRBV12-3/TRBV12-4	TRBJ2-1	NA	many	CASSLSRVEQFF	TGTGCCAGCAGTTTATCCCGGGTGGAGCAGTTCTTC
TRBV19	TRBJ1-5	NA	many	CASSARTLQFPREPQHF	TGTGCCAGTAGTGCCCGGACACTCCAATTCCCTCGGGAGCCCCAGCATTTT
TRBV6-5	TRBJ1-1	NA	few	CASIQSDGGEEAFF	TGTGCCAGCATCCAGTCCGACGGAGGGGAGGAAGCTTTCTTT
TRBV11-2	TRBJ1-2	NA	many	CASSLPWGRSSGYTF	TGTGCCAGCAGCCTCCCGTGGGGCAGGAGTAGCGGCTACACCTTC
TRBV29-1	TRBJ2-7	NA	many	CSVDEGSINEQYF	TGCAGCGTTGACGAGGGATCCATCAACGAGCAGTACTTC
TRBV10-2	TRBJ2-3	NA	NA	CASSEQSIPRTDTQYF	TGCGCCAGCAGTGAGCAAAGCATTCCTAGAACAGATACGCAGTATTTT
TRBV20-1	TRBJ1-6	NA	many	CSAPGSESYNSPLHF	TGCAGTGCTCCCGGGAGCGAAAGCTATAATTCACCCCTCCACTTT
TRBV2	TRBJ2-1	NA	many	CASKAFSSYNEQFF	TGTGCCAGCAAGGCTTTCAGTTCCTACAATGAGCAGTTCTTC
TRBV28	TRBJ1-2	TRBD1	many	CASRTTGKNNYGYTF	TGTGCCAGCAGGACGACAGGGAAAAATAACTATGGCTACACCTTC
TRBV20-1	TRBJ2-5	NA	NA	CSARGGVETQYF	TGCAGTGCTAGAGGGGGGGTGGAGACCCAGTACTTC
TRBV29-1	TRBJ1-1	TRBD1	NA	CSVDERRTGWTEAFF	TGCAGCGTCGACGAGAGACGGACAGGGTGGACTGAAGCTTTCTTT